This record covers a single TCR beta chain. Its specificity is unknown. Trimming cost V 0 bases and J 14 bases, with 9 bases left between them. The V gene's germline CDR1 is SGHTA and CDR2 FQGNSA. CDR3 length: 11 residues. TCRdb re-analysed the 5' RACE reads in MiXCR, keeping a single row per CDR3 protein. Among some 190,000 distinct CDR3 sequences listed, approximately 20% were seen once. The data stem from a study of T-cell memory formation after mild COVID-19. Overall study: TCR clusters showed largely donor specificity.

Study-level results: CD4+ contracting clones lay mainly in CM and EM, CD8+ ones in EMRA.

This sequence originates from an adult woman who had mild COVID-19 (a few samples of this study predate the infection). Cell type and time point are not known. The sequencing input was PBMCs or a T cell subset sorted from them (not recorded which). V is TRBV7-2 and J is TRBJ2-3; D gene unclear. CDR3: CASSLARMRYF. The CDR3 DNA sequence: TGTGCCAGCAGCTTAGCTCGTATGAGGTATTTT.